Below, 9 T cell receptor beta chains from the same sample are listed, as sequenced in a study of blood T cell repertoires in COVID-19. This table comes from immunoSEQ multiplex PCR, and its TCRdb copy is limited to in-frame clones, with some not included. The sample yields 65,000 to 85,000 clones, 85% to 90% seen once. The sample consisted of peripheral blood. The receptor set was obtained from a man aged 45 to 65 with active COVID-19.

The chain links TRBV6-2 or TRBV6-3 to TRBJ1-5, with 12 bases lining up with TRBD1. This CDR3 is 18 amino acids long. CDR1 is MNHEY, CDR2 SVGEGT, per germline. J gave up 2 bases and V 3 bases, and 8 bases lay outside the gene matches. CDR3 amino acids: CASSYTGTGGAGNQPQHF. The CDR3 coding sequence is TGTGCCAGCAGTTATACCGGGACAGGGGGCGCCGGCAATCAGCCCCAGCATTTT.

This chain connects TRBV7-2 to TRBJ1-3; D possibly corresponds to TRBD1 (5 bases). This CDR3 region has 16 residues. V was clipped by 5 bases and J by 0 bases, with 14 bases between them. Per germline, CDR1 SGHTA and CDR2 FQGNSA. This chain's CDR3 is CASSPQATYSGNTIYF. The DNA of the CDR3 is TGTGCCAGCAGCCCACAGGCTACTTACTCTGGAAACACCATATATTTT.

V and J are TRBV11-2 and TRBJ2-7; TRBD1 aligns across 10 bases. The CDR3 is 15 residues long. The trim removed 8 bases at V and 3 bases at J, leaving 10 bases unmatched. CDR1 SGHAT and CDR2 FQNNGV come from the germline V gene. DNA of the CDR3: TGTGCCAGCTCCCCATCCGGGACAGGGGACTACGAGCAGTACTTC. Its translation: CASSPSGTGDYEQYF.

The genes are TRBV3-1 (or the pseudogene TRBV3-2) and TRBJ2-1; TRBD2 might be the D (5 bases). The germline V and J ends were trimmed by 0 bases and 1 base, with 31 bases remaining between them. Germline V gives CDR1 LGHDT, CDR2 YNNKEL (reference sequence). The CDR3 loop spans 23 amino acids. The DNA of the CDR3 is TGTGCCAGCAGCCAAGATGCCACTCGGTGCAGGTATTGGCTCCGGGGATCCTACAATGAGCAGTTCTTC. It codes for CASSQDATRCRYWLRGSYNEQFF.

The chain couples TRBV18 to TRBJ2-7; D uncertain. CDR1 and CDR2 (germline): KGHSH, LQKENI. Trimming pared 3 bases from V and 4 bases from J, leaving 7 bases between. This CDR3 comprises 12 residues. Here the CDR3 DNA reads TGTGCCAGCTCACCCTCCTCGTACGAGCAGTACTTC. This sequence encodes CASSPSSYEQYF.

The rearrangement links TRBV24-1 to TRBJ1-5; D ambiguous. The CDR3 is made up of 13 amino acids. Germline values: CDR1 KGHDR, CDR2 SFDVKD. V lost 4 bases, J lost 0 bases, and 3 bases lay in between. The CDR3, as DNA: TGTGCCACCAGTGACTATAGCAATCAGCCCCAGCATTTT. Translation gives CATSDYSNQPQHF.

The CDR3 protein is CASRDRTGLNTQYF. The CDR3 coding sequence is TGTGCCAGCAGAGACAGGACGGGGCTGAATACGCAGTATTTT. The V and J genes are TRBV5-4 and TRBJ2-3; possible D gene TRBD1, 6 bases. The CDR3 runs to 14 residues. Germline-derived CDR1 and CDR2 are SGHNT and YYREEE (reference sequence). V lost 5 bases, J lost 7 bases, and 17 bases lay in between.

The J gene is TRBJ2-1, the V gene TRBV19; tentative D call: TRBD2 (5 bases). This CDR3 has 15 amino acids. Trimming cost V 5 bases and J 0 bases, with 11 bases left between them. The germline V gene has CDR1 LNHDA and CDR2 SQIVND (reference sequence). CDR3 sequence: CASSYWAGSYNEQFF. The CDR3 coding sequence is TGTGCCAGTAGTTATTGGGCGGGCTCCTACAATGAGCAGTTCTTC.

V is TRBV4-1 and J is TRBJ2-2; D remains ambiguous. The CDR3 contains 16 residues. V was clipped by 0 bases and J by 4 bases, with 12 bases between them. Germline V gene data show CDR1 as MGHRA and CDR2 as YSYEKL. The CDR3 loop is CASSQDHPEITGELFF. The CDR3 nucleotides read TGCGCCAGCAGCCAAGACCATCCGGAGATCACCGGGGAGCTGTTTTTT.